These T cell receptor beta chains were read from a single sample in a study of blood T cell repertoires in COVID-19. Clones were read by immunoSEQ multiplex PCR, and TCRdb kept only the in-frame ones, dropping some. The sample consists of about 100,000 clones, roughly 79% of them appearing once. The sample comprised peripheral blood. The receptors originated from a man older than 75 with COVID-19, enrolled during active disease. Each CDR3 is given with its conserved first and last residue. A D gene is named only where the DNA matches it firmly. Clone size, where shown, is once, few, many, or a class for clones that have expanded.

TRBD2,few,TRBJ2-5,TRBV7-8,TGTGCCAGCAGCTTATTTACTAGCGGGGGCGGGTACCAAGAGACCCAGTACTTC,CASSLFTSGGGYQETQYF
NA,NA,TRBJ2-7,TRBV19,TGTGCCAGTAGTATATATGGGGAGAGCTCCTACGAGCAGTACTTC,CASSIYGESSYEQYF
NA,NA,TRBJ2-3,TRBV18,TGTGCCAGCTCCCCCCGGGATGAGGACACAGATACGCAGTATTTT,CASSPRDEDTDTQYF
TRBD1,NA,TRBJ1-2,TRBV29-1,TGCAGCGTTTGGGCAGGGGGTGGCTACACCTTC,CSVWAGGGYTF
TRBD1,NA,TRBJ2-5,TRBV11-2,TGTGCCAGCAGCGGAGAGACAGGGGTGTTGGAGGAGACCCAGTACTTC,CASSGETGVLEETQYF
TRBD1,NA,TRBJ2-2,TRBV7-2,TGTGCCAGCAAAGCCGGGACAGGGGGCACCGGGGAGCTGTTTTTT,CASKAGTGGTGELFF
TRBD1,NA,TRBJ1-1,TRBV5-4,TGTGCCAGCAGCTGGGGACAGCTAAACACTGAAGCTTTCTTT,CASSWGQLNTEAFF
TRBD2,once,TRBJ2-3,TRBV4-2,TGTGCCAGCAGCCAAGATCTTACTAGCGGGGGGCTAGATACGCAGTATTTT,CASSQDLTSGGLDTQYF
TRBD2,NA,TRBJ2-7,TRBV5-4,TGTGCCAGCAGCTCCCGTAGCGGGACCTACGAGCAGTACTTC,CASSSRSGTYEQYF
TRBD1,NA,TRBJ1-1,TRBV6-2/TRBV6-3,TGTGCCAGCAGTTACCCCACAGGGGTGCTTATGAACACTGAAGCTTTCTTT,CASSYPTGVLMNTEAFF
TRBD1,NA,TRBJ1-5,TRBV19,TGTGCCAGTAGTTTGGGACAGGGGAATCAGCCCCAGCATTTT,CASSLGQGNQPQHF
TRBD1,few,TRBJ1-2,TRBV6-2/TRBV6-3,TGTGCCAGCAGCTGGACAGGGGGCGGCTATGGCTACACCTTC,CASSWTGGGYGYTF
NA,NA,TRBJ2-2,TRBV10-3,TGTGCCATCAGTGACGAGGGAGGAGGAACCGGGGAGCTGTTTTTT,CAISDEGGGTGELFF
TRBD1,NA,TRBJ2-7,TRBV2,TGTGCCAGCAGTGCTCGACAGGGAAGTGGTGAGCAGTACTTC,CASSARQGSGEQYF
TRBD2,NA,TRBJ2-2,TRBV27,TGTGCCAGCAGTTTATATGGGACTAGCGGGAGGGCCTATTCAGGGGAGCTGTTTTTT,CASSLYGTSGRAYSGELFF
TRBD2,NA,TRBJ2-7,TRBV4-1,TGCGCCAGCAGCCAAGGGGACCTAGCGGGGGGGTTCTACGAGCAGTACTTC,CASSQGDLAGGFYEQYF
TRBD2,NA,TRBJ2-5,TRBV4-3,TGCGCCAGCAGCCCAGAACTAGCGGGGGGCAAAGAGACCCAGTACTTC,CASSPELAGGKETQYF
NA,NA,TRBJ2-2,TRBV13,TGTGCCAGCAGCCCCTCCTTTCCGTTCACCGGGGAGCTGTTTTTT,CASSPSFPFTGELFF
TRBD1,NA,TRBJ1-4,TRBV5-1,TGCGCCAGCAGCCGCACGGACAGGGAAAAACTGTTTTTT,CASSRTDREKLFF
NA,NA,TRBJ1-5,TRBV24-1,TGTGCCACCAGTGATTTCGGGGGGAGCAATCAGCCCCAGCATTTT,CATSDFGGSNQPQHF
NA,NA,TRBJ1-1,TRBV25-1,TGTGCCAGCAGTGAATGGAAAGGGGTGAACACTGAAGCTTTCTTT,CASSEWKGVNTEAFF
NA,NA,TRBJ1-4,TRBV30,TGTGCCTGGAGTCGACAGGCAACTAATGAAAAACTGTTTTTT,CAWSRQATNEKLFF
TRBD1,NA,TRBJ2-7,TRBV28,TGTGCCAGCAGTGACCACAGGGGCTCCTACGAGCAGTACTTC,CASSDHRGSYEQYF
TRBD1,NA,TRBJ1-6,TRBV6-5,TGTGCCAGCAGCGCTCCCCAGGGGGCGAATTCACCCCTCCACTTT,CASSAPQGANSPLHF
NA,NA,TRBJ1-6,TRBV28,TGTGCCAGCAGTTTAGTACAGACAAATTCACCCCTCCACTTT,CASSLVQTNSPLHF
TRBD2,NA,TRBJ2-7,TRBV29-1,TGCAGCGTCACCCCCGCGGGGGCCTACGAGCAGTACTTC,CSVTPAGAYEQYF
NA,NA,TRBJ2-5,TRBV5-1,TGCGCCAGCAGCTTGACCCTAGGAGAGACCCAGTACTTC,CASSLTLGETQYF
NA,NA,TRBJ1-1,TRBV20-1,TGCAGTGCTAGAGGAGTATCTGAAGCTTTCTTT,CSARGVSEAFF
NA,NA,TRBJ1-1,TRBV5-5,TGTGCCAGCAGCATTGGAGAGGGTGAAGCTTTCTTT,CASSIGEGEAFF